This TCR beta chain was observed in a study of spatial heterogeneity in lung cancer. Time point here: sample taken at primary tumor resection. The authors sequenced whole RNA from tumor, nontumor lung or frozen PBMC without sorting. This clonotype was seen more than once but under ten times. Trimming at V came to 8 bases and at J to 5 bases, leaving 11 bases not matched to a gene. Germline lookup yields CDR1 LNHNV and CDR2 YYDKDF (reference sequence). The CDR3 consists of 15 residues. TCRdb re-called the 5' RACE reads through MiXCR, storing one row per CDR3 protein. The top ten hold about 6.6% of the sample, which has 89,000 or so distinct CDR3 sequences, approximately 20% seen once.

Sample: PBMCs, taken at surgery. This chain links TRBV15 with TRBJ2-3; 9 bases fit TRBD2. This receptor was identified in a male donor with early-stage non-small cell lung cancer. The CDR3 nucleotides read TGTGCCACCGGAACCGGGACTAGCAGAAGAGATACGCAGTATTTT. Its protein is CATGTGTSRRDTQYF. The whole variable domain, remainder taken from reference TRBV15 and TRBJ2-3, is DAMVIQNPRYQVTQFGKPVTLSCSQTLNHNVMYWYQQKSSQAPKLLFHYYDKDFNNEADTPDNFQSRRPNTSFCFLDIRSPGLGDTAMYLCATGTGTSRRDTQYFGPGTRLTVL.